Shown below are 32 T cell receptor beta chains from a single sample sequenced in a study of cytomegalovirus exposure and HLA in healthy donors. It was with 60 Vbeta and 13 Jbeta primers that the PCR ran. Data came from immunoSEQ multiplex PCR; TCRdb stores just in-frame clones and leaves some out. Of about 61,000 clones listed, around 90% are singletons. The specimen was PBMCs. The receptors were sampled from a man aged 30 to 45 in good health and CMV-seropositive.

This chain links TRBV30 with TRBJ1-2; no firm D call. The CDR3 runs 11 residues. V was pared by 2 bases and J by 8 bases, with 9 bases between. Per the germline V gene, CDR1 is GTSNPN and CDR2 is SVGIG (reference sequence). The CDR3 spells CAWSPLEGYTF. The CDR3 bases are TGTGCCTGGAGTCCCCTTGAGGGCTACACCTTC.

This clone was counted a single time. The V call is TRBV7-9, the J call TRBJ1-6, with a weak D call TRBD1 (5 bases). Germline V lookup: CDR1 SEHNR, CDR2 FQNEAQ (reference sequence). The CDR3 contains 16 residues. V was trimmed by 4 bases and J by 4 bases, leaving 14 bases between them. CDR3: CASSYRDSGYNSPLHF. CDR3 in DNA: TGTGCCAGCAGCTACCGAGACAGTGGTTATAATTCACCCCTCCACTTT.

The chain is built from TRBV28 and TRBJ1-3; no clear D gene. V gave up 9 bases and J gave up 4 bases, with 16 bases separating them. There are 14 residues in the CDR3. The germline V gene has CDR1 MDHEN and CDR2 SYDVKM. The chain's CDR3 is CASHGPAGGNTIYF. The CDR3 DNA sequence: TGTGCCAGTCATGGACCGGCGGGGGGAAACACCATATATTTT.

By its share, this clone is medium-sized. J is TRBJ1-1 and V is TRBV9; 11 positions match TRBD1. The V gene's germline CDR1 is SGDLS and CDR2 YYNGEE. CDR3 length equals 17 residues. The V gene end was trimmed by 4 bases and the J gene end by 0 bases; junction bases not matched to a gene: 8. The CDR3 spells CASSPPDRGRVNTEAFF. CDR3 bases: TGTGCCAGCAGCCCTCCGGACAGGGGGCGCGTGAACACTGAAGCTTTCTTT. Looking up the rest from reference TRBV9 and TRBJ1-1 gives the full variable domain: DSGVTQTPKHLITATGQRVTLRCSPRSGDLSVYWYQQSLDQGLQFLIQYYNGEERAKGNILERFSAQQFPDLHSELNLSSLELGDSALYFCASSPPDRGRVNTEAFFGQGTRLTVV.

The CDR3 spells CASSHGLAGVEEQYF. The DNA of the CDR3 is TGTGCCAGCAGTCACGGACTAGCGGGAGTGGAAGAGCAGTACTTC. The chain links TRBV6-6 to TRBJ2-7; 13 bases are a match to TRBD2. J was trimmed by 7 bases and V by 5 bases; bases with no gene match: 8. The CDR3 is 15 residues long. CDR1 and CDR2 (germline): MNHNY, SVGAGI (reference sequence).

This chain joins TRBV27 and TRBJ2-1; 8 nucleotides agree with TRBD1. The CDR3 runs 13 residues. CDR1 is MNHEY and CDR2 is SMNVEV in the germline V gene (reference sequence). V dropped 5 bases and J dropped 7; count of bases not matched to a gene: 4. The CDR3 bases are TGTGCCAGCAGTCCGACAGGGGCAAATGAGCAGTTCTTC. Its translation: CASSPTGANEQFF.

The gene calls are TRBV6-1 and TRBJ2-5; perhaps TRBD2 as D (5 bases). V lost 9 bases and J 6 bases, leaving 14 bases between the germline ends. Germline assignment: CDR1 MNHNS and CDR2 SASEGT. The CDR3 is 12 amino acids. The CDR3 coding sequence is TGTGCCAGTTTCGACTACATAAAGACCCAGTACTTC. Its translation is CASFDYIKTQYF.

The V gene is TRBV5-1, the J gene TRBJ2-2; 7 bases are a match to TRBD2. The CDR3 loop spans 16 amino acids. Per the germline V gene, CDR1 is SGHRS and CDR2 is YFSETQ. The trim removed 0 bases at V and 2 bases at J, leaving 4 bases unmatched. CDR3 DNA: TGCGCCAGCAGCTTGGGGGCTAGCGGAAACACCGGGGAGCTGTTTTTT. It is translated as CASSLGASGNTGELFF.

A note on this clone: This specimen includes other DNA sequences encoding the same CDR3. This sequence joins TRBV13 and TRBJ2-3; D perhaps matches TRBD1 (5 bases). Germline V gives CDR1 PRHDT, CDR2 FYEKMQ (reference sequence). The CDR3 has 16 amino acids. V shed 5 bases and J shed 1 base, with 16 bases lying between them. CDR3 sequence: CASSPARASGTDTQYF. In DNA, the CDR3 is TGTGCCAGCAGCCCAGCCAGGGCTTCGGGCACAGATACGCAGTATTTT.

The rearrangement uses TRBV6-5 and TRBJ1-1; no reliable D call. Germline loops: CDR1 MNHEY, CDR2 SVGAGI. Deletions cut 4 bases from V and 7 bases from J, with 10 bases between. The CDR3 length is 12 residues. The CDR3 coding sequence is TGTGCCAGCAGTTCCATCACTTATGAAGCTTTCTTT. It specifies CASSSITYEAFF.

The rearrangement joins TRBV18 to TRBJ2-3; TRBD2 matches at 8 bases. The length of the CDR3 is 16 residues. In germline, CDR1 is KGHSH, CDR2 LQKENI. V shed 5 bases and J 4 bases; nucleotides not matched to a gene: 11. The CDR3 coding sequence is TGTGCCAGCTCATTCCTAGCGGGTACAAGGCCAGATACGCAGTATTTT. Encoded protein: CASSFLAGTRPDTQYF.

The V gene is TRBV6-5, the J gene TRBJ1-1, with D uncertain. The CDR3 runs to 13 residues. Germline CDR1 is MNHEY and CDR2 is SVGAGI. V dropped 2 bases and J dropped 1 base, with 5 bases sitting between them. CDR3 DNA sequence: TGTGCCAGCAGTTACAGCCAGAACACTGAAGCTTTCTTT. The encoded protein is CASSYSQNTEAFF.

The chain recombines TRBV30 with TRBJ2-3; TRBD1 aligns across 9 bases. V lost 5 bases and J lost 8; bases outside the gene matches: 8. This CDR3 comprises 13 residues. Germline assignment: CDR1 GTSNPN and CDR2 SVGIG (reference sequence). The CDR3 sequence is CAWAKTGGGTQYF. The CDR3 DNA is TGTGCCTGGGCAAAGACAGGGGGGGGTACGCAGTATTTT.

This chain joins TRBV6-5 and TRBJ2-7, with 8 bases identical to TRBD2. This CDR3 has 15 amino acids. With V trimmed by 5 bases and J by 2 bases, 8 bases remained unmatched. Germline CDR1 and CDR2: MNHEY and SVGAGI. CDR3 nucleotides: TGTGCCAGCAGTCCCCGGGGTAGCGGGGCCTACGAGCAGTACTTC. It codes for CASSPRGSGAYEQYF.

A word on this clone: Likely a read error: the CDR3 ends without its conserved phenylalanine or tryptophan. The chain recombines TRBV2 with TRBJ1-2; D is possibly TRBD1 (6 bases). This CDR3 is built from 15 residues. V lost 2 bases and J lost 3, with 13 bases in between. The germline CDR1 and CDR2 sequences are SNHLY and FYNNEI. CDR3 in DNA: TGTGCCAGCAGTGAATTGGGACAACGCGACTATGGCTACACCCTC. This sequence encodes CASSELGQRDYGYTL.

This chain joins TRBV28 and TRBJ1-2; the D gene is possibly TRBD1 (5 bases). Germline V CDR1 and CDR2: MDHEN, SYDVKM. Trimming removed 1 base from V and 8 bases from J, with 11 bases in between. The CDR3 sequence is 13 residues long. This chain's CDR3 is CASSLLTGVGYTF. The CDR3 DNA sequence: TGTGCCAGCAGTTTATTGACGGGGGTAGGCTACACCTTC.

This sequence joins TRBV7-3 and TRBJ2-6; a weak D match, TRBD1 (5 bases). The germline gives CDR1 SGHTA, CDR2 FQGTGA. V lost 2 bases to trimming and J lost 2 bases, with 10 bases between them. The CDR3 consists of 16 residues. As DNA, the CDR3 is TGTGCCAGCAGCTTACAGGGTACTCCTGGGGCCAACGTCCTGACTTTC. Translation gives CASSLQGTPGANVLTF.

The V call is TRBV2, the J call TRBJ1-1, with D possibly being TRBD1 (5 bases). From germline, CDR1 is SNHLY and CDR2 FYNNEI. This CDR3 has 14 amino acids. With 4 bases removed from V and 1 base from J, the gap between germline ends came to 10 bases. CDR3 sequence reads: CASSVGGTNTEAFF. The CDR3 bases are TGTGCCAGCAGTGTCGGAGGGACGAACACTGAAGCTTTCTTT.

The CDR3 region is CASSLKGDRSTDTQYF. CDR3 nucleotides: TGTGCCAGCAGCTTAAAGGGGGACAGGAGCACAGATACGCAGTATTTT. The gene calls are TRBV7-9 and TRBJ2-3; 8 bases fit TRBD1. CDR1 and CDR2 from the germline V gene are SEHNR and FQNEAQ (reference sequence). CDR3 size: 16 residues. Trimming cost V 2 bases and J 0 bases; bases outside gene matches: 4. Filled out from reference TRBV7-9 and TRBJ2-3, the complete variable domain reads DTGVSQNPRHKITKRGQNVTFRCDPISEHNRLYWYRQTLGQGPEFLTYFQNEAQLEKSRLLSDRFSAERPKGSFSTLEIQRTEQGDSAMYLCASSLKGDRSTDTQYFGPGTRLTVL.

This chain links TRBV7-2 with TRBJ1-5; D is ambiguous. The germline CDR1 and CDR2 sequences are SGHTA and FQGNSA. This CDR3 has 14 amino acids. Trimming removed 4 bases at V and 0 bases at J, with 7 bases between. Here the CDR3 reads CASSSYSSNQPQHF. In DNA form, the CDR3 reads TGTGCCAGCAGCTCCTACAGTAGCAATCAGCCCCAGCATTTT.

This clone was detected once. The rearrangement uses TRBV2 and TRBJ2-1; 9 bases agree with TRBD1. The CDR3 extends over 13 amino acids. V was clipped by 6 bases and J by 8 bases; unmatched bases: 5. From germline, CDR1 is SNHLY and CDR2 FYNNEI. The CDR3 loop reads CASRGQGYDEQFF. Written as DNA, the CDR3 is TGTGCCAGCAGGGGACAGGGATACGATGAGCAGTTCTTC.

V and J are TRBV11-2 and TRBJ2-3; tentative D call: TRBD1 (7 bases). This CDR3 region has 16 residues. The V and J ends lost 3 bases and 4 bases respectively, with 17 bases between them. Germline assignment: CDR1 SGHAT and CDR2 FQNNGV. In DNA form, the CDR3 reads TGTGCCAGCAGCTTGATCAGGGGGGCGCATCCAGATACGCAGTATTTT. It is translated as CASSLIRGAHPDTQYF.

The chain carries TRBV5-5 and TRBJ2-5, with 7 bases that match TRBD1. Losses at the gene ends were 2 bases for V and 5 bases for J; bases not matched to a gene: 3. This CDR3 has 13 amino acids. CDR1 is SGHKS, CDR2 YYEKEE, per germline (reference sequence). CDR3 in amino acids: CASSLQGTETQYF. CDR3 nucleotides: TGTGCCAGCAGCTTACAGGGGACGGAGACCCAGTACTTC.

The chain employs TRBV15 and TRBJ1-2, with TRBD1 matching 12 bases. The J segment lost 4 bases and the V segment lost 3 bases, leaving 6 bases of the junction unmatched. Germline CDR1 is LNHNV and CDR2 is YYDKDF (reference sequence). This CDR3 comprises 16 residues. The CDR3 sequence: CATSSAGTGGIYGYTF. The CDR3 coding sequence is TGTGCCACCAGCAGTGCCGGGACAGGGGGCATCTATGGCTACACCTTC.

This chain uses TRBV5-4 with TRBJ1-5; D gene ambiguous. Trimming cost V 5 bases and J 6 bases, with 18 bases left between them. Germline CDR1 SGHNT, CDR2 YYREEE (reference sequence). CDR3 size: 15 residues. The CDR3 sequence: CASSSTTRSGQPQHF. For the CDR3, the DNA is TGTGCCAGCAGTTCCACGACTCGATCGGGTCAGCCCCAGCATTTT.

The genes are TRBV6-6 and TRBJ2-7, with D possibly being TRBD1 (5 bases). Germline values: CDR1 MNHNY, CDR2 SVGAGI (reference sequence). The CDR3 sequence is 11 residues long. V dropped 8 bases and J dropped 8 bases, with 13 bases sitting between them. The CDR3 nucleotides read TGTGCCAGCTTAGGCAGGGTTAAGCAGTACTTC. Its translation is CASLGRVKQYF.

V and J are TRBV5-4 and TRBJ2-1, with a tentative D call TRBD1 (6 bases). Germline assignment: CDR1 SGHNT and CDR2 YYREEE (reference sequence). The CDR3 has 15 amino acids. V was pared by 2 bases and J by 0 bases, with 9 bases between. CDR3 DNA: TGTGCCAGCAGCTTAACAGGGAGCTCCTACAATGAGCAGTTCTTC. Translating gives CASSLTGSSYNEQFF.

This clone has only a few counts. The CDR3 sequence: CASSSRDFSYEQYF. The CDR3 region has the DNA TGTGCCAGCAGCTCTCGGGACTTCTCCTACGAGCAGTACTTC. The chain carries TRBV5-4 and TRBJ2-7, with D maybe TRBD2 (6 bases). Trimming took off 3 bases at V and 0 bases at J, with 10 bases between the two ends. This CDR3 spans 14 amino acids. CDR1 SGHNT and CDR2 YYREEE come from the germline V gene (reference sequence).

This clone was observed a handful of times. The V and J genes are TRBV18 and TRBJ1-2; D may be TRBD1 (6 bases). Germline V gives CDR1 KGHSH, CDR2 LQKENI. V gave up 1 base and J gave up 4 bases, with 10 bases separating them. CDR3 length: 14 residues. The CDR3 DNA sequence: TGTGCCAGCTCACCACGGACGGACAGCTATGGCTACACCTTC. Its protein product is CASSPRTDSYGYTF.

The table lists this clone with a few counts. V is TRBV6-5 and J is TRBJ1-1; tentative D call: TRBD1 (5 bases). Trimming cost V 5 bases and J 4 bases, with 14 bases left between them. The length of the CDR3 is 14 residues. CDR1 is MNHEY, CDR2 SVGAGI, per germline. The DNA for the CDR3 is TGTGCCAGCAGTAGGGAGGGGACGGGCACTGAAGCTTTCTTT. Translating it yields CASSREGTGTEAFF.

Only a few counts were recorded for this clone. This chain links TRBV11-2 with TRBJ2-7, with 8 positions matching TRBD2. The germline gives CDR1 SGHAT, CDR2 FQNNGV. The CDR3 has 15 amino acids. Germline trimming cut 3 bases from V and 2 bases from J; bases unmatched to any gene: 6. CDR3 loop: CASSFSAGDPYEQYF. CDR3 in DNA: TGTGCCAGCAGCTTCTCAGCGGGAGACCCCTACGAGCAGTACTTC.

The chain is built from TRBV9 and TRBJ1-3; D remains ambiguous. Germline loops: CDR1 SGDLS, CDR2 YYNGEE. The CDR3 contains 13 residues. V lost 4 bases and J lost 2, with 7 bases in between. The CDR3 protein is CASSPTAGNTIYF. Written as DNA, the CDR3 is TGTGCCAGCAGCCCAACAGCTGGAAACACCATATATTTT.